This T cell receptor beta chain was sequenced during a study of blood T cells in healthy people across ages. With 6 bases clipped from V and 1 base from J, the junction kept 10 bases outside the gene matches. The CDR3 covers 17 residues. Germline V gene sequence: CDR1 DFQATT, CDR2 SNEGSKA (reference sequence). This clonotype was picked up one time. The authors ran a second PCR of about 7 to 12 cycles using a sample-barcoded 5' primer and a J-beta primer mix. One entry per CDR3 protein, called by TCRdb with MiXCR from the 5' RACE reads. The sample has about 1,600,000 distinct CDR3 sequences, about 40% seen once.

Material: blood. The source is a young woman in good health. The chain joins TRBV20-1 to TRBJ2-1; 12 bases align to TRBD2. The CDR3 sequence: CSAERLAGVESYNEQFF. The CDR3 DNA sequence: TGCAGTGCGGAGCGACTAGCGGGAGTAGAGTCCTACAATGAGCAGTTCTTC.